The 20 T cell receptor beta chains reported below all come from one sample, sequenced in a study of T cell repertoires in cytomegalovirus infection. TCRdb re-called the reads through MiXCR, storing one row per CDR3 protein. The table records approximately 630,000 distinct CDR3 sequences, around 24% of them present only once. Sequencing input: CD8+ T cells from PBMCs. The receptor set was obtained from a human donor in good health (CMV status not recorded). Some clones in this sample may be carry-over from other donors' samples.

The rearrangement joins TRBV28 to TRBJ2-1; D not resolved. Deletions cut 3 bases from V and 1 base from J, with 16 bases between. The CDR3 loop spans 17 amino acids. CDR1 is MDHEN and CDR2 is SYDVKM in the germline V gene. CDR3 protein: CASSLPRSRWSYNEQFF. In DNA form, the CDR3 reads TGTGCCAGCAGTTTGCCTCGGAGTAGGTGGTCCTACAATGAGCAGTTCTTC. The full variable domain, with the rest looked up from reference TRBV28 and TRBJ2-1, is DVKVTQSSRYLVKRTGEKVFLECVQDMDHENMFWYRQDPGLGLRLIYFSYDVKMKEKGDIPEGYSVSREKKERFSLILESASTNQTSMYLCASSLPRSRWSYNEQFFGPGTRLTVL.

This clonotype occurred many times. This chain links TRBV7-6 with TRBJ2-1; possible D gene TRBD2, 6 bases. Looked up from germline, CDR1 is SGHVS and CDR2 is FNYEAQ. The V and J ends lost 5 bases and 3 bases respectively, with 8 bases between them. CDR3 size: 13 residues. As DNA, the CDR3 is TGTGCCAGCAGCATGGGAGGCTACAATGAGCAGTTCTTC. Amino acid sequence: CASSMGGYNEQFF.

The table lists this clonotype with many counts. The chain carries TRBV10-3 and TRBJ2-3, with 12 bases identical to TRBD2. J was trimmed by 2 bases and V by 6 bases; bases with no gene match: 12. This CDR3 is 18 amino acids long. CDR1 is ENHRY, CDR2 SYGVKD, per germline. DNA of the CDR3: TGTGCCATCAGACCACCCCTTACTAGCGGGGGGTCCACAGATACGCAGTATTTT. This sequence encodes CAIRPPLTSGGSTDTQYF.

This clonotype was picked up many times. The CDR3 loop reads CASSPFGGGGYEQYF. The DNA of the CDR3 is TGTGCCAGCAGCCCCTTTGGAGGGGGTGGGTACGAGCAGTACTTC. The chain is built from TRBV7-6 and TRBJ2-7; the D gene could be TRBD1 or TRBD2 (6 bases each). Germline CDR1 and CDR2: SGHVS and FNYEAQ. Trimming took off 5 bases at V and 4 bases at J, with 18 bases between the two ends. The length of the CDR3 is 15 residues.

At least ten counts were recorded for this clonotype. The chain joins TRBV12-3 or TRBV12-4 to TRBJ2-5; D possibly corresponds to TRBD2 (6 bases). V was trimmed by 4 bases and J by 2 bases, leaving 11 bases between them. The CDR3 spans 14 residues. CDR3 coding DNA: TGTGCCAGCAGTTCTGCGGGGCCACAAGAGACCCAGTACTTC. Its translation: CASSSAGPQETQYF.

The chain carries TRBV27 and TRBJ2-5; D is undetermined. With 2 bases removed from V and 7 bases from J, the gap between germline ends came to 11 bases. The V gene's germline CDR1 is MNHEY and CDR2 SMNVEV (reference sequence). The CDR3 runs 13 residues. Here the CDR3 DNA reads TGTGCCAGCAGTTTAGCGAACTTTGGGACCCAGTACTTC. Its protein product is CASSLANFGTQYF.

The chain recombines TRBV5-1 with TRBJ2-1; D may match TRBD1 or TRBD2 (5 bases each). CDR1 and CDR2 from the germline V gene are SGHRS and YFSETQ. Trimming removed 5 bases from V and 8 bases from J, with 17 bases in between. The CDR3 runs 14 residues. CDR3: CASSFRGPRDEQFF. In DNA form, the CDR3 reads TGCGCCAGCAGTTTCCGGGGCCCTAGGGATGAGCAGTTCTTC. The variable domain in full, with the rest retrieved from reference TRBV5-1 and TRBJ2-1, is KAGVTQTPRYLIKTRGQQVTLSCSPISGHRSVSWYQQTPGQGLQFLFEYFSETQRNKGNFPGRFSGRQFSNSRSEMNVSTLELGDSALYLCASSFRGPRDEQFFGPGTRLTVL.

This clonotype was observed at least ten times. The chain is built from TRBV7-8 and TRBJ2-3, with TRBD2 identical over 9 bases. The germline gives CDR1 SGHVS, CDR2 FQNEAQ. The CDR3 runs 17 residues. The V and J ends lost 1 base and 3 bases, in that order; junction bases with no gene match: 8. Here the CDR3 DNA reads TGTGCCAGCAGCTTAGTACTGGCGGGGGGGCTTACAGATACGCAGTATTTT. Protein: CASSLVLAGGLTDTQYF.

The CDR3 nucleotides are TGTGCCAGTCCCGACAGGGCCTCCGTTACGCAGTATTTT. Its translation is CASPDRASVTQYF. The gene calls are TRBV2 and TRBJ2-3; 7 nucleotides align to TRBD1. V lost 9 bases, J lost 8 bases, and 11 bases stayed unmatched. CDR1 SNHLY and CDR2 FYNNEI come from the germline V gene. The CDR3 runs 13 residues.

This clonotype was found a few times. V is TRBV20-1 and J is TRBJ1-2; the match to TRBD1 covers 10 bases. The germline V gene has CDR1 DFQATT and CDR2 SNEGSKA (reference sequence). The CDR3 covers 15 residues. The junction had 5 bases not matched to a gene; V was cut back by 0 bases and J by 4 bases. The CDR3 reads CSARETRDRGYGYTF. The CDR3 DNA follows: TGCAGTGCTAGAGAAACCCGGGACAGGGGCTATGGCTACACCTTC.

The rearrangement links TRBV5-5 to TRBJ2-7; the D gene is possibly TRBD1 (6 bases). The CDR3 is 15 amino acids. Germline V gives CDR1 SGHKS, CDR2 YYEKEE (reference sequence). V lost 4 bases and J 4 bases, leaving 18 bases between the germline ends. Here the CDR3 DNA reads TGTGCCAGCAGCAAGGACAGCCGGCCGATGTACGAGCAGTACGTC. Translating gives CASSKDSRPMYEQYV.

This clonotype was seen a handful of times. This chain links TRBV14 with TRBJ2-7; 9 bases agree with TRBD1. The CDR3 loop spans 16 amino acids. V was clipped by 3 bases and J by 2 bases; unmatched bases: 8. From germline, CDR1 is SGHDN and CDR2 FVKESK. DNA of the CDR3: TGTGCCAGCAGCCAGCCCGGACAGGGGCGTACCTACGAGCAGTACTTC. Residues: CASSQPGQGRTYEQYF.

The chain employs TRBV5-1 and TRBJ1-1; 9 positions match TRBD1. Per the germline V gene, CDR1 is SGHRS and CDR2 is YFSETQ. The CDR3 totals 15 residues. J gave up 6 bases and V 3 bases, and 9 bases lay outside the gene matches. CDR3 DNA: TGCGCCAGCAGCTCTCGACAGGGGGGACCGCCTGAAGCTTTCTTT. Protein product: CASSSRQGGPPEAFF.

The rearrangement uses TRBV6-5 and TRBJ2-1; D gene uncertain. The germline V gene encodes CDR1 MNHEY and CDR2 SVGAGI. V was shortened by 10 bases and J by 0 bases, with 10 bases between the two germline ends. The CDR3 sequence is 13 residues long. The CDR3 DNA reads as TGTGCCACCCACAGAAGCTCCTACAATGAGCAGTTCTTC. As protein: CATHRSSYNEQFF.

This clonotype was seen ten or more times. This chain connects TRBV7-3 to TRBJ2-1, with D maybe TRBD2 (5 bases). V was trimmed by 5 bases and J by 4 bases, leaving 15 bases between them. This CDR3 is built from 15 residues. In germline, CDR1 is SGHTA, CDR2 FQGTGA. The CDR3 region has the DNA TGTGCCAGCAGCCTCTTACTAGGCCCATACAATGAGCAGTTCTTC. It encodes CASSLLLGPYNEQFF.

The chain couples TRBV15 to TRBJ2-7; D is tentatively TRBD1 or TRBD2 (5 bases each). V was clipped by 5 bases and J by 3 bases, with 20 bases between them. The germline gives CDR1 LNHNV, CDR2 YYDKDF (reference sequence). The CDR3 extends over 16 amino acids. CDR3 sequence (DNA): TGTGCCACCAGCGGCCGGTCCGGGACCGGTGTCTACGAGCAGTACGTC. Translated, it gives CATSGRSGTGVYEQYV.

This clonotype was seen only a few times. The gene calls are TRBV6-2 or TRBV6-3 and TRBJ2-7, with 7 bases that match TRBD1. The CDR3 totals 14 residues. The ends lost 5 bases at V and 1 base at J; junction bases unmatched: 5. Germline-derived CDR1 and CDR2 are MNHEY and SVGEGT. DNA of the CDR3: TGTGCCAGCAGTCGAGGGGGCGGGTCCTACGAGCAGTACGTC. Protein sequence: CASSRGGGSYEQYV.

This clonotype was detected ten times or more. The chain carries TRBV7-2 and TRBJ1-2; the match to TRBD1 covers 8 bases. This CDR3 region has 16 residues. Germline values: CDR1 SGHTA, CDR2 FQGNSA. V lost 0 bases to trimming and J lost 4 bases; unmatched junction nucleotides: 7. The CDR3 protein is CASSLAGRGRAYGYTF. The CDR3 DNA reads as TGTGCCAGCAGCTTAGCGGGCAGGGGGCGCGCCTATGGCTACACCTTC. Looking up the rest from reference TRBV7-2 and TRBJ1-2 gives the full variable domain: GAGVSQSPSNKVTEKGKDVELRCDPISGHTALYWYRQSLGQGLEFLIYFQGNSAPDKSGLPSDRFSAERTGGSVSTLTIQRTQQEDSAVYLCASSLAGRGRAYGYTFGSGTRLTVV.

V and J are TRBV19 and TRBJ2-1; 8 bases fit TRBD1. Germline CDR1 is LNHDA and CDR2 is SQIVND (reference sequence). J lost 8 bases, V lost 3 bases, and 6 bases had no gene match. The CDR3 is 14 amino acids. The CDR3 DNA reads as TGTGCCAGTAGTATCCAGGGGGCAACAGATGAGCAGTTCTTC. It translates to CASSIQGATDEQFF.

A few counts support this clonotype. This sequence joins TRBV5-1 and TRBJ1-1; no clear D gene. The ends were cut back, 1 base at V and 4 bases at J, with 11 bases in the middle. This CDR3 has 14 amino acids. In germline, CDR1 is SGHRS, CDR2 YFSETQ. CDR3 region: CASSLRKGGTEAFF. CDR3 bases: TGCGCCAGCAGCTTGCGGAAGGGAGGCACTGAAGCTTTCTTT.